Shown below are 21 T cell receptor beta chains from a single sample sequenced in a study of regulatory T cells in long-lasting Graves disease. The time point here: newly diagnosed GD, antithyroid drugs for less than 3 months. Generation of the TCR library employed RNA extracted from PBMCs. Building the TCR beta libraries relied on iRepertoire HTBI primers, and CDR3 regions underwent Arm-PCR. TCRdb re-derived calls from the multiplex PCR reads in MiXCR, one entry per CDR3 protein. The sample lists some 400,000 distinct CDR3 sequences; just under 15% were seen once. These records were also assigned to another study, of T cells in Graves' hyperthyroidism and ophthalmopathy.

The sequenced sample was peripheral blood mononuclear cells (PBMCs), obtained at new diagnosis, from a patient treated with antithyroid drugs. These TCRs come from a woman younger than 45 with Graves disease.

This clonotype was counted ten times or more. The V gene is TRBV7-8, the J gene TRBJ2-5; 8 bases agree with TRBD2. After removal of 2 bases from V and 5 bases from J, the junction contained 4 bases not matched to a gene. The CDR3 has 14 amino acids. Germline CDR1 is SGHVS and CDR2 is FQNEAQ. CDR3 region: CASSLYREGETQYF. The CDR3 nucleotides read TGTGCCAGCAGCTTATACCGGGAGGGGGAGACCCAGTACTTC. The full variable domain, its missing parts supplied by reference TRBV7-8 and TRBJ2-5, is GAGVSQSPRYKVAKRGQDVALRCDPISGHVSLFWYQQALGQGPEFLTYFQNEAQLDKSGLPSDRFFAERPEGSVSTLKIQRTQQEDSAVYLCASSLYREGETQYFGPGTRLLVL.

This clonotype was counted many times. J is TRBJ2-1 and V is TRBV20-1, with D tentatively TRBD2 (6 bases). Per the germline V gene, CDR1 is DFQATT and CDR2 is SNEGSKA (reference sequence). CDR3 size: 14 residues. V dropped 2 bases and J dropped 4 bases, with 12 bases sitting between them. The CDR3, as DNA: TGCAGTGCTAGAAAGCGGAGGGCGTACAATGAGCAGTTCTTC. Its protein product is CSARKRRAYNEQFF.

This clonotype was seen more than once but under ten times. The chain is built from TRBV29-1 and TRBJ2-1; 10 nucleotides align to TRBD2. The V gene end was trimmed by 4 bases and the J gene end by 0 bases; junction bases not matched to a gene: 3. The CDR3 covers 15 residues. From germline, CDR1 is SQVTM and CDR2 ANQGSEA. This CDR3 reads CSVGGTSVSYNEQFF. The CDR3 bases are TGCAGCGTTGGCGGGACTAGCGTCTCCTACAATGAGCAGTTCTTC.

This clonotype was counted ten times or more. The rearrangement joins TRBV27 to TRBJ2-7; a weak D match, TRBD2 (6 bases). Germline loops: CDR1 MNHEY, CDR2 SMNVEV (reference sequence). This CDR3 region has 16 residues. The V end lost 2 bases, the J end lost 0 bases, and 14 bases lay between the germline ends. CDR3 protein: CASSLSAGGSSYEQYF. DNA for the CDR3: TGTGCCAGCAGTTTAAGCGCTGGGGGGTCCTCCTACGAGCAGTACTTC.

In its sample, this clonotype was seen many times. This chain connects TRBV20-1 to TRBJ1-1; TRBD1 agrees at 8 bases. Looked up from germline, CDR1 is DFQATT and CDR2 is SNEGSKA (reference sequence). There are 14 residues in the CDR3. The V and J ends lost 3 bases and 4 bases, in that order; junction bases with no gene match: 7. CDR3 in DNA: TGCAGTGCTAGTGAGGACAGGGAATCCACTGAAGCTTTCTTT. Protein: CSASEDRESTEAFF.

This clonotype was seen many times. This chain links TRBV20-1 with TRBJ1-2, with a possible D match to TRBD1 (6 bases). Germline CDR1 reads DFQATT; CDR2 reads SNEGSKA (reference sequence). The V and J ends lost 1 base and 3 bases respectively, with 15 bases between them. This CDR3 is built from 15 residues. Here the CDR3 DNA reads TGCAGTGCTAGAGGTGGGGGCCAGGGTGACTATGGCTACACCTTC. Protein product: CSARGGGQGDYGYTF.

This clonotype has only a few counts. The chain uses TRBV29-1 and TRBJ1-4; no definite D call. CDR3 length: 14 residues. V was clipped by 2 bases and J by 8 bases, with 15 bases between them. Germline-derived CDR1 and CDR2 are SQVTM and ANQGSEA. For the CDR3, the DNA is TGCAGCGTTGAATCCCATGAAGGATGGGAAAAACTGTTTTTT. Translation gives CSVESHEGWEKLFF. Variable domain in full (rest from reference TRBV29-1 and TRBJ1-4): SAVISQKPSRDICQRGTSLTIQCQVDSQVTMMFWYRQQPGQSLTLIATANQGSEATYESGFVIDKFPISRPNLTFSTLTVSNMSPEDSSIYLCSVESHEGWEKLFFGSGTQLSVL.

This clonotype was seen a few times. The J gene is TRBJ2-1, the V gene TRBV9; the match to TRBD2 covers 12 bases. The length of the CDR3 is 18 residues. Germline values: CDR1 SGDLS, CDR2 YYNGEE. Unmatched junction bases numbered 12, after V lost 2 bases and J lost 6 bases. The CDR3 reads CASSVLAGGPGESNEQFF. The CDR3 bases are TGTGCCAGCAGCGTTCTAGCGGGAGGGCCGGGGGAGAGCAATGAGCAGTTCTTC.

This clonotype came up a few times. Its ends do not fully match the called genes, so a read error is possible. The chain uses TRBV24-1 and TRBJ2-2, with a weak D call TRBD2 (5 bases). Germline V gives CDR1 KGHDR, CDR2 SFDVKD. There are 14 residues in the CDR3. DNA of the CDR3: TGTTCCACCAGTGATTTGAGGGACACCGGGGAGCTGTTTTTT. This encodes CSTSDLRDTGELFF.

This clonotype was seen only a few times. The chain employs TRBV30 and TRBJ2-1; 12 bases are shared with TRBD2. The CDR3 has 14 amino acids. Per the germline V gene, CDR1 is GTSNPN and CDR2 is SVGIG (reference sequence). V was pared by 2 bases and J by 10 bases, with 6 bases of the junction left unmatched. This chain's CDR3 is CAWSLSSGRAEQFF. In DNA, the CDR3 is TGTGCCTGGAGTTTGTCTAGCGGGAGGGCCGAGCAGTTCTTC.

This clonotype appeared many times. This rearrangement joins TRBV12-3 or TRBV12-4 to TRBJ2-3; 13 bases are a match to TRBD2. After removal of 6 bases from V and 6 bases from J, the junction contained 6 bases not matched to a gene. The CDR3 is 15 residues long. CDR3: CASSDGTSGIDTQYF. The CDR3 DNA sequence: TGTGCCAGCAGCGACGGGACTAGCGGGATTGATACGCAGTATTTT.

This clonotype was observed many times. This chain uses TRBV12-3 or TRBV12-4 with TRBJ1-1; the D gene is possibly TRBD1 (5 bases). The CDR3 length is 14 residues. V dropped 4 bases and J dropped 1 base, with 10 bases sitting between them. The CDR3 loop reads CASSWAGPNTEAFF. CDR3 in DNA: TGTGCCAGCAGTTGGGCAGGGCCGAACACTGAAGCTTTCTTT.

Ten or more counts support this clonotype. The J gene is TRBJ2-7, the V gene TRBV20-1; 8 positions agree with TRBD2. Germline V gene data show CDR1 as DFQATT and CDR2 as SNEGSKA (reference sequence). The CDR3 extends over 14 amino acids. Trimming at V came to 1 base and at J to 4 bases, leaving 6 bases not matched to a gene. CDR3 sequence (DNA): TGCAGTGCTAGAGCCGGGACTAGTGGATACGAGCAGTACTTC. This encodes CSARAGTSGYEQYF.

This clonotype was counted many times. CDR3 in DNA: TGCAGTGCCCGGAGCGCCGGGTACCAAGAGACCCAGTACTTC. Protein: CSARSAGYQETQYF. The chain recombines TRBV20-1 with TRBJ2-5; D gene unclear. This CDR3 is built from 14 residues. Germline CDR1 and CDR2: DFQATT and SNEGSKA (reference sequence). V gave up 6 bases and J gave up 0 bases, with 14 bases separating them.

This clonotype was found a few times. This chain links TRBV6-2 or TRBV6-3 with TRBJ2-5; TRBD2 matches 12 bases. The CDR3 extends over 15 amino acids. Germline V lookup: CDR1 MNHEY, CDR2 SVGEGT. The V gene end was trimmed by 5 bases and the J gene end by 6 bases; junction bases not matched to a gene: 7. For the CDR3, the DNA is TGTGCCAGCAGTGCAATGACTAGCGGGAGAAAGACCCAGTACTTC. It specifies CASSAMTSGRKTQYF.

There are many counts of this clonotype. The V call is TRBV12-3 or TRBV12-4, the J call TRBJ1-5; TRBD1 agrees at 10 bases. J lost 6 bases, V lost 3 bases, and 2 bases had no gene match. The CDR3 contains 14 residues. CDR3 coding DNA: TGTGCCAGCAGTTTCGGGGACAGGGGTCAGCCCCAGCATTTT. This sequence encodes CASSFGDRGQPQHF.

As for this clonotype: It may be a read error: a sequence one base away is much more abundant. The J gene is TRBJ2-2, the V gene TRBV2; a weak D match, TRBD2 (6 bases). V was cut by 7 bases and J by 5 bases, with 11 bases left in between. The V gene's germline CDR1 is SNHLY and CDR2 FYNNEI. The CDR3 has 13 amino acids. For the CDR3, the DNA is TGTGCCAGCACGGGAGAATCGACCGGGGAGCTGTTTTTT. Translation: CASTGESTGELFF.

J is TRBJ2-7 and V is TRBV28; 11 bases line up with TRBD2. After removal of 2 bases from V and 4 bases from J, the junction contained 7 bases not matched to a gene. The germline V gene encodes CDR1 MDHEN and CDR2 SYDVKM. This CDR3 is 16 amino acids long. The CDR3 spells CASSLPIAGGPYEQYF. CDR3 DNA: TGTGCCAGCAGTTTACCAATAGCGGGAGGGCCTTACGAGCAGTACTTC.

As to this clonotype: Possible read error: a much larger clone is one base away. CDR3 sequence reads: CASSPLAGVEDEQYF. The DNA for the CDR3 is TGTGCCAGCAGCCCGCTAGCGGGAGTGGAAGATGAGCAGTACTTC. The chain employs TRBV14 and TRBJ2-1; 10 positions agree with TRBD2. The J call is doubtful: the DNA matches TRBJ2-7 better. This CDR3 has 15 residues. CDR1 is SGHDN, CDR2 FVKESK, per germline.

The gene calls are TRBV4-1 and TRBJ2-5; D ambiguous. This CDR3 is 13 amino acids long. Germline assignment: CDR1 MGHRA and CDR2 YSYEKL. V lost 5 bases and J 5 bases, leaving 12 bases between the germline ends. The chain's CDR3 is CASSRVRSETQYF. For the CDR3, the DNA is TGCGCCAGCAGCAGGGTAAGGTCGGAGACCCAGTACTTC.

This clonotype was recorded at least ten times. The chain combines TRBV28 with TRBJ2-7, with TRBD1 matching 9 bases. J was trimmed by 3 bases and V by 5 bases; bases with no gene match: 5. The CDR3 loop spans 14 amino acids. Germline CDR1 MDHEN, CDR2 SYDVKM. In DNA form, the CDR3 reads TGTGCCAGCAGTCAGACAGGGGGTAACTACGAGCAGTACTTC. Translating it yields CASSQTGGNYEQYF.